The 11 T cell receptor beta chains in this list originate from one sample, sequenced in a study of TIL therapy for anti-PD-1-resistant metastatic lung cancer. Described time point: pre-treatment sample, taken before nivolumab and TIL therapy. The libraries were made with immunoSEQ v3. TCRdb's table, derived via immunoSEQ multiplex PCR, lists solely in-frame clones and lacks some. The sample yields about 50,000 clones, 65% to 80% seen once. The sample here was blood, taken at baseline. The source of these receptors is a woman aged 25-85 years with non-small cell lung cancer.

The rearrangement uses TRBV2 and TRBJ2-7; the D gene is possibly TRBD1 (6 bases). CDR3 length: 14 residues. Trimming shortened V by 2 bases and J by 4 bases, and 12 bases separated the two germline ends. The germline V gene encodes CDR1 SNHLY and CDR2 FYNNEI. CDR3 nucleotides: TGTGCCAGCAGTGAACAGGGGAGTTGGTACGAGCAGTACTTC. Its protein product is CASSEQGSWYEQYF.

The chain has TRBV28 and TRBJ2-7, with 10 positions matching TRBD1. Germline V gene lookup returns CDR1 MDHEN and CDR2 SYDVKM. The ends lost 6 bases at V and 5 bases at J; junction bases unmatched: 10. The CDR3 runs 15 residues. This chain's CDR3 is CASRLKGQGIDEQYF. The CDR3 region has the DNA TGTGCCAGCAGGCTGAAGGGACAGGGGATCGACGAGCAGTACTTC. The entire variable domain, with the rest obtained from reference TRBV28 and TRBJ2-7, is as follows: DVKVTQSSRYLVKRTGEKVFLECVQDMDHENMFWYRQDPGLGLRLIYFSYDVKMKEKGDIPEGYSVSREKKERFSLILESASTNQTSMYLCASRLKGQGIDEQYFGPGTRLTVT.

This clone came up a few times. The rearrangement uses TRBV4-2 and TRBJ1-2, with D tentatively TRBD1 (5 bases). From germline, CDR1 is LGHNA and CDR2 YNFKEQ. This CDR3 region has 13 residues. V lost 6 bases and J 3 bases, leaving 11 bases between the germline ends. The CDR3 sequence is CASRGGEDYGYTF. The CDR3 DNA reads as TGTGCCAGCAGGGGGGGGGAGGACTATGGCTACACCTTC.

The J gene is TRBJ2-5, the V gene TRBV5-1, with 12 bases matching TRBD2. V trimming: 0 bases; J trimming: 4 bases; junction bases outside the gene matches: 7. Germline CDR1 and CDR2: SGHRS and YFSETQ. This CDR3 is built from 17 residues. The CDR3 DNA reads as TGCGCCAGCAGCTTGGGGCTAGCGGGAGGGCCCTCAGAGACCCAGTACTTC. Amino acids: CASSLGLAGGPSETQYF.

As regards this clone: At the DNA level, this CDR3 is encoded by other sequences in the same sample as well. V usage is TRBV4-1 and J usage is TRBJ2-7; TRBD2 agrees at 12 bases. CDR3 length equals 13 residues. J lost 6 bases, V lost 5 bases, and 2 bases had no gene match. Germline V gene data show CDR1 as MGHRA and CDR2 as YSYEKL. In DNA form, the CDR3 reads TGCGCCAGCAGCGAGGGACTAGCGGGCGAGCAGTACTTC. Protein: CASSEGLAGEQYF.

The V gene is TRBV19, the J gene TRBJ1-5; 7 nucleotides align to TRBD1. The trim removed 4 bases at V and 5 bases at J, leaving 8 bases unmatched. The CDR3 contains 15 residues. Per the germline V gene, CDR1 is LNHDA and CDR2 is SQIVND (reference sequence). The CDR3 DNA is TGTGCCAGTAGTACGGCCGGGACAGAGGATCAGCCCCAGCATTTT. Amino acids: CASSTAGTEDQPQHF.

This chain links TRBV5-1 with TRBJ1-1, with D possibly TRBD1 on 5 matching bases. The germline V gene has CDR1 SGHRS and CDR2 YFSETQ. The length of the CDR3 is 14 residues. Trimming shortened V by 3 bases and J by 5 bases, and 14 bases separated the two germline ends. The CDR3 bases are TGCGCCAGCAGCTGGGACCAATTAAGGACTGAAGCTTTCTTT. Amino acid sequence: CASSWDQLRTEAFF.

This clone was detected once. V usage is TRBV15 and J usage is TRBJ2-7; TRBD1 is a possible D gene (6 bases). Germline V gene lookup returns CDR1 LNHNV and CDR2 YYDKDF (reference sequence). The length of the CDR3 is 12 residues. V lost 6 bases and J lost 3, with 9 bases in between. The CDR3 protein is CATRQGNYEQYF. In nucleotides, the CDR3 is TGTGCCACCAGACAGGGCAACTACGAGCAGTACTTC.

The chain uses TRBV28 and TRBJ1-5; D is undetermined. CDR1 MDHEN and CDR2 SYDVKM come from the germline V gene. The CDR3 spans 15 residues. V lost 1 base and J 5 bases, leaving 12 bases between the germline ends. DNA of the CDR3: TGTGCCAGCAGTTTATACAGCCTAGGCCATCAGCCCCAGCATTTT. It is translated as CASSLYSLGHQPQHF.

There are a few counts of this clone. The chain carries TRBV6-1 and TRBJ1-5; a possible D gene is TRBD1 (5 bases). V gave up 2 bases and J gave up 7 bases, with 9 bases separating them. The CDR3 has 13 amino acids. The V gene's germline CDR1 is MNHNS and CDR2 SASEGT. CDR3 nucleotide sequence: TGTGCCAGCAGTGAACAGGGAGACCAGCCCCAGCATTTT. It yields the protein CASSEQGDQPQHF.

This chain joins TRBV30 and TRBJ2-3, with D tentatively TRBD1 (6 bases). The V and J ends lost 3 bases and 4 bases respectively, with 14 bases between them. CDR1 and CDR2 from the germline V gene are GTSNPN and SVGIG (reference sequence). This CDR3 is built from 14 residues. The chain's CDR3 is CAWSRIQGPDTQYF. In DNA, the CDR3 is TGTGCCTGGAGCCGGATTCAGGGGCCAGATACGCAGTATTTT.